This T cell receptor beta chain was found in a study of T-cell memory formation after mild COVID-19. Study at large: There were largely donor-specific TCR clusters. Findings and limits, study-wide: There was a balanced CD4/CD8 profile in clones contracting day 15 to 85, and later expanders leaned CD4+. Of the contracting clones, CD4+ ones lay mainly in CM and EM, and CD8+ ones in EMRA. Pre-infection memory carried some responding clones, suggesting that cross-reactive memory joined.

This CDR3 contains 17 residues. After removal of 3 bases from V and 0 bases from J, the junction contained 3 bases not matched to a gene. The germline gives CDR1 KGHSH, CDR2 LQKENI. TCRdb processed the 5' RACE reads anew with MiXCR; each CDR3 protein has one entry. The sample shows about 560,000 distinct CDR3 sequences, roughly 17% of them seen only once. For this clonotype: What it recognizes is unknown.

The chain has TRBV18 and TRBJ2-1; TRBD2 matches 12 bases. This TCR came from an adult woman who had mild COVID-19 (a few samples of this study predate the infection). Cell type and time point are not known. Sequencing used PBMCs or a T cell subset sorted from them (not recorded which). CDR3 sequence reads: CASSPPSGGASYNEQFF. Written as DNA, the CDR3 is TGTGCCAGCTCACCTCCTAGCGGGGGGGCCTCCTACAATGAGCAGTTCTTC.